This T cell receptor beta chain was profiled in a study of T-cell reconstitution after alpha-beta-depleted transplantation in children. Findings and caveats of the study: Reported findings indicate that, about two months after transplant, alpha-beta T cells came from several hundred expanded clones, which were derived from non-depleted graft cells. Fresh T-cell production supplied most of the T-cell counts and diversity seen one year after transplant.

Preparation of the TCRbeta library was carried out with unique molecular identifiers. One entry per CDR3 protein, called by TCRdb with MiXCR from the PCR reads. Of about 900,000 distinct CDR3 sequences listed, about 29% were seen once; the top ten hold 28%. A few counts support this clonotype. Its target is unknown. The sample was PBMCs, mostly from graft donor cells, taken 360 days after TCRalphabeta/CD19-depleted stem cell transplant. This receptor was taken from a boy in the first two years of life who had a stem cell transplant for SCID, so the T cells may come from the graft donor.

The CDR3 region is CASSQQGRDYEQYF. Here the CDR3 DNA reads TGCGCCAGCAGCCAACAGGGACGTGACTACGAGCAGTACTTC. J is TRBJ2-7 and V is TRBV4-1; D is perhaps TRBD1 or TRBD2 (5 bases each). In germline, CDR1 is MGHRA, CDR2 YSYEKL. The CDR3 has 14 residues. Deletions cut 2 bases from V and 3 bases from J, with 11 bases between.